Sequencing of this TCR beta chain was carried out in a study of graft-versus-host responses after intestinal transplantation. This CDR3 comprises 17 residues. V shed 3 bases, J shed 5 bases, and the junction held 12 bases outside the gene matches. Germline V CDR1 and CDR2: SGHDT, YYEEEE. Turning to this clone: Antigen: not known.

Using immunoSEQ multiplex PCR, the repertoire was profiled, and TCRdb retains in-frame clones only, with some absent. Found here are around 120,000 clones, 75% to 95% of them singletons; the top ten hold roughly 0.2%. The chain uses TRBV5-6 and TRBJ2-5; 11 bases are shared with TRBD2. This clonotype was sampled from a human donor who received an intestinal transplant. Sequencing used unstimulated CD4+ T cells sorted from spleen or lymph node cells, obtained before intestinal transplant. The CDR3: CASSSRLSGRVWETQYF. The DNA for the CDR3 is TGTGCCAGCAGCTCCCGACTTAGCGGGAGGGTCTGGGAGACCCAGTACTTC. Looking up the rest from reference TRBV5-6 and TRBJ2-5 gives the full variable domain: DAGVTQSPTHLIKTRGQQVTLRCSPKSGHDTVSWYQQALGQGPQFIFQYYEEEERQRGNFPDRFSGHQFPNYSSELNVNALLLGDSALYLCASSSRLSGRVWETQYFGPGTRLLVL.